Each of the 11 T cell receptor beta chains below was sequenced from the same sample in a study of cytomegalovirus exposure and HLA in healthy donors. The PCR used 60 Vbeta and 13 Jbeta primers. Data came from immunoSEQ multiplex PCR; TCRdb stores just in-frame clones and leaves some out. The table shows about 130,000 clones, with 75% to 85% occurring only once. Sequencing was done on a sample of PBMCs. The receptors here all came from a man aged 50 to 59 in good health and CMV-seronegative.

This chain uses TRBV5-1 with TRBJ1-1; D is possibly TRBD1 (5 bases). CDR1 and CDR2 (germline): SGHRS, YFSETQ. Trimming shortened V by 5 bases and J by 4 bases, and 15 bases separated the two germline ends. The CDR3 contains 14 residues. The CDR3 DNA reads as TGCGCCAGCAGTCTAGGGGCACTGGGCACTGAAGCTTTCTTT. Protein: CASSLGALGTEAFF.

The CDR3 loop reads CASSLDRVSNEKLFF. CDR3 nucleotides: TGTGCCAGCAGCTTAGACAGGGTATCTAATGAAAAACTGTTTTTT. V and J are TRBV7-9 and TRBJ1-4; perhaps TRBD1 as D (6 bases). Trimming left V 1 base short and J 3 bases short, with 9 bases between. The CDR3 consists of 15 residues. Germline CDR1 SEHNR, CDR2 FQNEAQ (reference sequence). Variable domain in full (rest from reference TRBV7-9 and TRBJ1-4): DTGVSQNPRHKITKRGQNVTFRCDPISEHNRLYWYRQTLGQGPEFLTYFQNEAQLEKSRLLSDRFSAERPKGSFSTLEIQRTEQGDSAMYLCASSLDRVSNEKLFFGSGTQLSVL.

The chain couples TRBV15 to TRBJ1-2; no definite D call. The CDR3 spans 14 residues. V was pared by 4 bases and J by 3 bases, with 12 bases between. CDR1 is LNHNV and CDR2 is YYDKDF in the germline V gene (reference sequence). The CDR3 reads CATSKTGRDYGYTF. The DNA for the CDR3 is TGTGCCACCAGCAAAACGGGGAGGGACTATGGCTACACCTTC.

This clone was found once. As DNA, the CDR3 is TGTGCCAGCAGCCATACAGGGATTGGGGCTGAAGCTTTCTTT. It codes for CASSHTGIGAEAFF. The chain carries TRBV4-2 and TRBJ1-1; TRBD1 might be the D (6 bases). V shed 3 bases and J shed 6 bases, with 14 bases lying between them. Germline loops: CDR1 LGHNA, CDR2 YNFKEQ. CDR3 length equals 14 residues.

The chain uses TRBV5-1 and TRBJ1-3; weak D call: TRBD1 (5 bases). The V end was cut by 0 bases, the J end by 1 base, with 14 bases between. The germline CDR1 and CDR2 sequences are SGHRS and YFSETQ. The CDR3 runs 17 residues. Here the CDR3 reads CASSLESGWNSGNTIYF. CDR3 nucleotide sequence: TGCGCCAGCAGCTTGGAATCAGGGTGGAATTCTGGAAACACCATATATTTT.

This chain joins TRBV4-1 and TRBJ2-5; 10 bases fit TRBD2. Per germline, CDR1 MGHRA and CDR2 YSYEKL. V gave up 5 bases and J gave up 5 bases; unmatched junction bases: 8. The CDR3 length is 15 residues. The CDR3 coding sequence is TGCGCCAGCAGCTACGGACTAGCGGATACGGAGACCCAGTACTTC. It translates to CASSYGLADTETQYF.

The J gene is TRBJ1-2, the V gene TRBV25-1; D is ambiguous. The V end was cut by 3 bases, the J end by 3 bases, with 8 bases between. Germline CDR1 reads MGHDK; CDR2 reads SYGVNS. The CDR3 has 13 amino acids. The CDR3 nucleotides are TGTGCCAGCAGTGAGAACGGGGACTATGGCTACACCTTC. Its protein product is CASSENGDYGYTF.

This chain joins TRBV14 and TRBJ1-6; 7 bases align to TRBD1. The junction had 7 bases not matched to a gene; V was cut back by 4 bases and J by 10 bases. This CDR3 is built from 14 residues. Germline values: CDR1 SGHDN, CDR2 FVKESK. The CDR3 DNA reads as TGTGCCAGCAGCCGACTCGGACAGGAATCACCCCTCCACTTT. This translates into CASSRLGQESPLHF.

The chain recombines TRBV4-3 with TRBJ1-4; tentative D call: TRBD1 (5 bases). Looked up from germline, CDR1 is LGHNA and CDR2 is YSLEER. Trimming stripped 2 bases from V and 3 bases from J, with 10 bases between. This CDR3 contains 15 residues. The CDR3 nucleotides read TGCGCCAGCAGCCAAACGGGGGGGGCTAATGAAAAACTGTTTTTT. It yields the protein CASSQTGGANEKLFF.

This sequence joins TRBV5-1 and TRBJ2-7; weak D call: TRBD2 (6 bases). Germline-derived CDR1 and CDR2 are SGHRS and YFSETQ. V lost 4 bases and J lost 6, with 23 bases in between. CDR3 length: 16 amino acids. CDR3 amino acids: CASSLRPAGTSGEQYV. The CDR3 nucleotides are TGCGCCAGCAGCCTCCGCCCTGCGGGGACGTCCGGCGAGCAGTACGTC.

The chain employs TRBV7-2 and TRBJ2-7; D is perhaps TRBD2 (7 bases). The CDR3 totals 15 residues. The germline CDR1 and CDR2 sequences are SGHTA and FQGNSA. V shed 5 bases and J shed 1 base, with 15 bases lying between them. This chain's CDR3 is CASSREGTMSYEQYF. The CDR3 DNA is TGTGCCAGCAGCAGGGAGGGGACAATGTCCTACGAGCAGTACTTC.